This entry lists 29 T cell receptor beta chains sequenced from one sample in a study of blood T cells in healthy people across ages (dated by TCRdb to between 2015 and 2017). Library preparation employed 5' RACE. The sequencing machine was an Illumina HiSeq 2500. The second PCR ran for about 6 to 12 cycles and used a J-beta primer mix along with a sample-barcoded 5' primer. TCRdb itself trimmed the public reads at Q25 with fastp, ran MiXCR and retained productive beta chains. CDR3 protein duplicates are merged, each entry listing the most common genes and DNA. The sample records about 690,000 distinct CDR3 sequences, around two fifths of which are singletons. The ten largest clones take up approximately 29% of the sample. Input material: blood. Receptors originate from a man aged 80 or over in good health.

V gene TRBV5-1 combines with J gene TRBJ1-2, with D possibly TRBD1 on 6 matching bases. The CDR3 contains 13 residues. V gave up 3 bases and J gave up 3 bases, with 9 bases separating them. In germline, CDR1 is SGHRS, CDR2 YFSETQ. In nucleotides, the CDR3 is TGCGCCAGCAGCTCGCGACAGGACTATGGCTACACCTTC. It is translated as CASSSRQDYGYTF.

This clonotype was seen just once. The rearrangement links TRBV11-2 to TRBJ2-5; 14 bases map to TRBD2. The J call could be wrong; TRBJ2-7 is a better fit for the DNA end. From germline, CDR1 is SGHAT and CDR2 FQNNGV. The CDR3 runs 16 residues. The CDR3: CASSSGLAGGSGEQYF. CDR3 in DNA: TGTGCCAGCAGCTCCGGACTAGCGGGGGGATCTGGCGAGCAGTACTTC.

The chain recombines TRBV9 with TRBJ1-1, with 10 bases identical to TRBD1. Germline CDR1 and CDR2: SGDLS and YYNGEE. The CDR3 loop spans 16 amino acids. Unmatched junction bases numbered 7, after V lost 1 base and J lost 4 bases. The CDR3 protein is CASSVFGTGDGTEAFF. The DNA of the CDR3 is TGTGCCAGCAGCGTATTCGGGACAGGGGATGGCACTGAAGCTTTCTTT.

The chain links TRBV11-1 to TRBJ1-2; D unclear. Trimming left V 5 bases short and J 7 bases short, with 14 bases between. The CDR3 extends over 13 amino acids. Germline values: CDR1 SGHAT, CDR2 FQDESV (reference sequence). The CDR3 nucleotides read TGTGCCAGCAGCCTAATCGGCTTTGGTGGCTACACCTTC. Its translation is CASSLIGFGGYTF.

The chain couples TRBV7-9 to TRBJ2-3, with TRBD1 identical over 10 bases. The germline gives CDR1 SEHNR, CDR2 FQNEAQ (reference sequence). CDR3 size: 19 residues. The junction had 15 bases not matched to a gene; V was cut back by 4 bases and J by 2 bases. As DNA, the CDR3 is TGTGCCAGCAGCTACGGTGGGACAGGGGCGATTTCCTCCACAGATACGCAGTATTTT. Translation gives CASSYGGTGAISSTDTQYF.

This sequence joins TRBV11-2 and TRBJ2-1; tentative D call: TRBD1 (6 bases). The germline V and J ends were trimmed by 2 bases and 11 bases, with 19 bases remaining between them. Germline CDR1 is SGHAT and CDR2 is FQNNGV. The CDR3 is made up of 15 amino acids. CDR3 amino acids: CASSLTRGPGPQQFF. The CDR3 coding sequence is TGTGCCAGCAGCTTAACCAGGGGACCGGGACCACAGCAGTTCTTC. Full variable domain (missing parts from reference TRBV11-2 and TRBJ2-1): EAGVAQSPRYKIIEKRQSVAFWCNPISGHATLYWYQQILGQGPKLLIQFQNNGVVDDSQLPKDRFSAERLKGVDSTLKIQPAKLEDSAVYLCASSLTRGPGPQQFFGPGTRLTVL.

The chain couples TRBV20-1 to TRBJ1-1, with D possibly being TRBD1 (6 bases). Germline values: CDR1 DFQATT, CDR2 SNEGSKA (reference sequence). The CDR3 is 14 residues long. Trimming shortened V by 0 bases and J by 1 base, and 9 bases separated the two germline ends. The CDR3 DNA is TGCAGTGCTAGAGATGAGGGGGAGAACACTGAAGCTTTCTTT. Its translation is CSARDEGENTEAFF.

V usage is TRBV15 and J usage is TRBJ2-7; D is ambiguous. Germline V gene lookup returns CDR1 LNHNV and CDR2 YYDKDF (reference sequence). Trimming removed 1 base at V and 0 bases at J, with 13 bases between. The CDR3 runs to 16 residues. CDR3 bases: TGTGCCACCAGCAGAGTCCGGGCCAGGAGCTCCTACGAGCAGTACTTC. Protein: CATSRVRARSSYEQYF.

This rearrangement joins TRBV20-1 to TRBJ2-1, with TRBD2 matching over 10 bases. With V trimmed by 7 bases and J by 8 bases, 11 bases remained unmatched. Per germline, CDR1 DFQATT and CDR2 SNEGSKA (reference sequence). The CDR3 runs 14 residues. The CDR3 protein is CSVSTLAGEDEQFF. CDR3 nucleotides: TGCAGTGTCTCGACTCTAGCGGGAGAGGATGAGCAGTTCTTC.

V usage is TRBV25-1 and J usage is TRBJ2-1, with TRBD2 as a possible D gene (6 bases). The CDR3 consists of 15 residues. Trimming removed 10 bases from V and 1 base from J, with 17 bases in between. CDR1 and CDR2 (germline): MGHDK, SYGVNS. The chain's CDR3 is CATVPRGGSYNEQFF. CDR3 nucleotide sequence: TGTGCCACTGTTCCGCGGGGTGGATCCTACAATGAGCAGTTCTTC.

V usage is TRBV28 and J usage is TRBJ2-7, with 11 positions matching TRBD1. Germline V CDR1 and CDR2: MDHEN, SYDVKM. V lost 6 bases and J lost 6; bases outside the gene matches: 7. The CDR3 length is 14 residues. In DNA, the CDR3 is TGTGCCAGCAGCTGGGACAGGGGGTTGCGCGAGCAGTACTTC. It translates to CASSWDRGLREQYF.

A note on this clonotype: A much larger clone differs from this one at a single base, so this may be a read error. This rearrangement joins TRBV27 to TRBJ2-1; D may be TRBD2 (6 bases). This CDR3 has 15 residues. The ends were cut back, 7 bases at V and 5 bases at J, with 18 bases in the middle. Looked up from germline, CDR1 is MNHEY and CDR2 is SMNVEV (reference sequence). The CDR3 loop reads CASNLRTGSHNEQFF. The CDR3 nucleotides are TGTGCCAGCAACTTACGAACCGGGAGTCACAATGAGCAGTTCTTC.

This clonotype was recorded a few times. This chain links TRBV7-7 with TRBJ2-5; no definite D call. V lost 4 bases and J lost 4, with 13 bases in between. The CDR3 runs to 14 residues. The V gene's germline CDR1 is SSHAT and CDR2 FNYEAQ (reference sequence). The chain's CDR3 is CASSSDPLGETQYF. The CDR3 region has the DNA TGTGCCAGCAGCTCCGACCCCTTGGGAGAGACCCAGTACTTC.

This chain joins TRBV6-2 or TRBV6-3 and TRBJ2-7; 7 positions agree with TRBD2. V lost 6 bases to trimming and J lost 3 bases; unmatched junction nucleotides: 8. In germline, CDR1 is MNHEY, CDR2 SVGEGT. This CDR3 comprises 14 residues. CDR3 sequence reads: CASRESGADYEQYF. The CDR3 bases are TGTGCCAGCAGAGAGAGCGGGGCCGACTACGAGCAGTACTTC.

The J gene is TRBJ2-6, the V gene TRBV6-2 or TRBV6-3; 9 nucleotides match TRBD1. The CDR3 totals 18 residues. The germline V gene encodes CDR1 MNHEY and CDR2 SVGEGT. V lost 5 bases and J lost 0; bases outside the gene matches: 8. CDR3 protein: CASSPKRTGVSGANVLTF. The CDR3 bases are TGTGCCAGCAGTCCTAAAAGGACAGGGGTCTCTGGGGCCAACGTCCTGACTTTC.

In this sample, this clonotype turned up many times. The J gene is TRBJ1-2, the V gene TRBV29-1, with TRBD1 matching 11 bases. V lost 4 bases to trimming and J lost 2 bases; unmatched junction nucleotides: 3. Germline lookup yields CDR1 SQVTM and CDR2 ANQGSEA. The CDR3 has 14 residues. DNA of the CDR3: TGCAGCGTTGGGACAGGGGGCAAAAACTATGGCTACACCTTC. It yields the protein CSVGTGGKNYGYTF.

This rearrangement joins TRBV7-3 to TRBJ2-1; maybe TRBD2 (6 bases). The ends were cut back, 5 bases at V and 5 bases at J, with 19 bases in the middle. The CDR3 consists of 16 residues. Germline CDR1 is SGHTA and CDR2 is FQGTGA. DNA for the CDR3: TGTGCCAGCAGCCTCAACCTTGGGGCTAGCGACAATGAGCAGTTCTTC. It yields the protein CASSLNLGASDNEQFF.

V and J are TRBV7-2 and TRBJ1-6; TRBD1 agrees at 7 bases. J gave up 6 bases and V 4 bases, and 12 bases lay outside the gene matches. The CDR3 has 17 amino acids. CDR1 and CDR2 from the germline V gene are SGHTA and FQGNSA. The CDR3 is CASSYSGGQRVNSPLHF. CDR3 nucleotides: TGTGCCAGCAGCTACTCCGGGGGACAGCGGGTTAATTCACCCCTCCACTTT.

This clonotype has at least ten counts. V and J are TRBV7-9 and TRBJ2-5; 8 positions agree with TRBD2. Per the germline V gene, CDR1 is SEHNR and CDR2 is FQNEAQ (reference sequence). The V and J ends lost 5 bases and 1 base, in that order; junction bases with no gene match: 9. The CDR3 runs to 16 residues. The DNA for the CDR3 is TGTGCCAGCAGCCGTGCATCGGGAGGGGGCCAAGAGACCCAGTACTTC. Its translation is CASSRASGGGQETQYF. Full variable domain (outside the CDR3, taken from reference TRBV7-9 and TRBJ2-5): DTGVSQNPRHKITKRGQNVTFRCDPISEHNRLYWYRQTLGQGPEFLTYFQNEAQLEKSRLLSDRFSAERPKGSFSTLEIQRTEQGDSAMYLCASSRASGGGQETQYFGPGTRLLVL.

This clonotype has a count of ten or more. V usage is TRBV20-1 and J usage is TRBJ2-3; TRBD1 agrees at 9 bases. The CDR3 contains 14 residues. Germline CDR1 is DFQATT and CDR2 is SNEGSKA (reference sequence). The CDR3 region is CIGSRDRAQTTQYF. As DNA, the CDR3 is TGCATCGGATCCCGGGACAGGGCCCAGACTACGCAGTATTTT.

DNA of the CDR3: TGTGCCATGGGCGGGGGCTTTCACAATGAGCAGTTCTTC. Translating it yields CAMGGGFHNEQFF. This sequence joins TRBV2 and TRBJ2-1, with D possibly TRBD2 on 7 matching bases. This CDR3 is built from 13 residues. V was shortened by 10 bases and J by 5 bases, with 15 bases between the two germline ends. The germline V gene has CDR1 SNHLY and CDR2 FYNNEI.

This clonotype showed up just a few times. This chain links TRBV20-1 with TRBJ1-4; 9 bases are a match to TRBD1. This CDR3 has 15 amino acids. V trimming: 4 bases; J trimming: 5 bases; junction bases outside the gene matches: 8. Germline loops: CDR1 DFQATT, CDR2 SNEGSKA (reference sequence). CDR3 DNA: TGCAGTGCTAACGACGGACAGGGGAGGAATGAAAAACTGTTTTTT. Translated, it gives CSANDGQGRNEKLFF.

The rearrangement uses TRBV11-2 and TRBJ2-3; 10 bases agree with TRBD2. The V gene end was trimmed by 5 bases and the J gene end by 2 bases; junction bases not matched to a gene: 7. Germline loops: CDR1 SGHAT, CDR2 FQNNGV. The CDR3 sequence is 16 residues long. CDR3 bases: TGTGCCAGCAGCCGGCCAGCGGGGGGGACCACAGATACGCAGTATTTT. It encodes CASSRPAGGTTDTQYF.

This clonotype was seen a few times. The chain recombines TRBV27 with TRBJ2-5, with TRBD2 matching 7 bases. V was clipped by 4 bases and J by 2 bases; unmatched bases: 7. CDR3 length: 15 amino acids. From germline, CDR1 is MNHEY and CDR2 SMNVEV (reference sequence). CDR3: CASSSSGTIQETQYF. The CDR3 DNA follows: TGTGCCAGCAGTTCCTCGGGGACTATTCAAGAGACCCAGTACTTC.

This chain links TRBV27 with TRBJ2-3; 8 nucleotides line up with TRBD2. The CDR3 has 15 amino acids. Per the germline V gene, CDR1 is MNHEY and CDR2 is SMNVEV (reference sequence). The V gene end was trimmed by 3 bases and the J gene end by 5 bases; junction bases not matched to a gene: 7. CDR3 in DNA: TGTGCCAGCAGTTTTTTAACTAGCGGAGGAGATACGCAGTATTTT. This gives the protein CASSFLTSGGDTQYF.

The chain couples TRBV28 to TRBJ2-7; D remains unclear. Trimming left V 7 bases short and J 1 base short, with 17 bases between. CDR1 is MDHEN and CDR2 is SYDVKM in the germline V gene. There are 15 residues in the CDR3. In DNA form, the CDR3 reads TGTGCCAGCACTTTCAGAGGTAGCTATTCCTACGAGCAGTACTTC. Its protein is CASTFRGSYSYEQYF.

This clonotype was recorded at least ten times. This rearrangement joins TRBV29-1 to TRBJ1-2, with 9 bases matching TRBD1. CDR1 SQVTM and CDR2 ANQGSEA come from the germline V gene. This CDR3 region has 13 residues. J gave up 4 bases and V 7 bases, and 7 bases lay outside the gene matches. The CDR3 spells CSADRGTLYGYTF. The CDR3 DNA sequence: TGCAGCGCGGACAGGGGAACCCTCTATGGCTACACCTTC.

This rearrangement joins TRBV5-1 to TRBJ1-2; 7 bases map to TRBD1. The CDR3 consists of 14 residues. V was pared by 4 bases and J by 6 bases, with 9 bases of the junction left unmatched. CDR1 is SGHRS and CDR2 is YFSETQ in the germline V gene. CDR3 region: CASSRQGGVDGYTF. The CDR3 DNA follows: TGCGCCAGCAGCCGACAGGGTGGGGTAGATGGCTACACCTTC.

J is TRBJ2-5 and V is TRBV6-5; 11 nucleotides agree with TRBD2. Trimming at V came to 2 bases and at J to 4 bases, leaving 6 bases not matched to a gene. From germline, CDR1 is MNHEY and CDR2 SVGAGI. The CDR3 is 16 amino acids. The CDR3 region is CASSYLNSGGAETQYF. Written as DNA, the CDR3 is TGTGCCAGCAGTTACCTTAATAGCGGGGGGGCAGAGACCCAGTACTTC.